Presented here are 4 T cell receptor beta chains from one specimen sequenced in a study of CD8 T cells in ankylosing spondylitis (dated 2017 in TCRdb). What the authors observed across the whole study: A TCR beta motif made up of several highly homologous amino acid variants appeared to be characteristic of blood from ankylosing spondylitis patients.

These TCRs' antigens remain unknown. The method was 5' RACE. Sequencing relied on an Illumina HiSeq 2500. Using fastp at Q25 and MiXCR, TCRdb reprocessed the public reads and kept productive beta chains. When rows share a CDR3 protein, they turn into one entry using the most common DNA and genes. The sample table records about 460,000 distinct CDR3 sequences; roughly 5.2% of these occur just once. Around 3.6% of the sample is held by the ten biggest clonotypes. The sequenced sample consisted of blood, either unsorted or a sorted T cell fraction (not recorded which). Source of these receptors: a male donor with ankylosing spondylitis.

This clonotype was counted at least ten times. This chain links TRBV10-3 with TRBJ1-1; D remains ambiguous. Deletions cut 3 bases from V and 1 base from J, with 6 bases between. CDR1 ENHRY and CDR2 SYGVKD come from the germline V gene. This CDR3 spans 13 amino acids. This CDR3 is CAISEQTNTEAFF. The CDR3 coding sequence is TGTGCCATCAGTGAACAGACGAACACTGAAGCTTTCTTT.

There are a few counts of this clonotype. The chain has TRBV29-1 and TRBJ2-3, with 10 bases that match TRBD1. With V trimmed by 6 bases and J by 3 bases, 6 bases remained unmatched. The CDR3 runs to 14 residues. Germline V gives CDR1 SQVTM, CDR2 ANQGSEA. CDR3 nucleotides: TGCAGCGTCGAGGGACAGGGGTGGACAGATACGCAGTATTTT. The encoded protein is CSVEGQGWTDTQYF.

This clonotype showed up many times. The chain combines TRBV20-1 with TRBJ1-4; D unresolved. Germline lookup yields CDR1 DFQATT and CDR2 SNEGSKA (reference sequence). There are 14 residues in the CDR3. The ends were cut back, 0 bases at V and 7 bases at J, with 12 bases in the middle. The CDR3 DNA follows: TGCAGTGCTAGAGAGTCAGGTGAAAGTGAAAAACTGTTTTTT. It codes for CSARESGESEKLFF.

About this clonotype itself: A much larger clone is a single base away; this may be a read error. This chain links TRBV9 with TRBJ1-1, with D unclear. V shed 2 bases and J shed 3 bases, with 11 bases lying between them. The germline V gene encodes CDR1 SGDLS and CDR2 YYNGEE. The CDR3 is 14 amino acids. CDR3 residues: CASSVRWRYTEAFF. The CDR3 nucleotides are TGTGCCAGCAGCGTGAGATGGAGGTACACTGAAGCTTTCTTT.